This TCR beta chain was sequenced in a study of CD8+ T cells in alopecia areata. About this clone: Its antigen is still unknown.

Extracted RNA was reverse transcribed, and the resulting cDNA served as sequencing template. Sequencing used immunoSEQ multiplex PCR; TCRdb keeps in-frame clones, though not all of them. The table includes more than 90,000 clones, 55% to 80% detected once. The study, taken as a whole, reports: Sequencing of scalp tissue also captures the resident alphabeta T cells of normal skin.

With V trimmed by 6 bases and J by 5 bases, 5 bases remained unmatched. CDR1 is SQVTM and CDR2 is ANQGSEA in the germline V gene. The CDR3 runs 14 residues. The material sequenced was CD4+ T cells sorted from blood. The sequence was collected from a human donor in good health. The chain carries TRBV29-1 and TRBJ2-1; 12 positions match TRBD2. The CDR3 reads CSVLAGGSDNEQFF. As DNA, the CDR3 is TGCAGCGTGCTAGCGGGGGGGTCGGACAATGAGCAGTTCTTC.